A single sample is the source of the 10 T cell receptor beta chains below, sequenced in a study of PD-1 blockade in classical Hodgkin lymphoma. Sequencing used immunoSEQ multiplex PCR; TCRdb keeps in-frame clones, though not all of them. The repertoire includes about 64,000 clones, 91% of them detected once, and 9% to 12% sits in the top ten. Time point meaning: cycle 4 day 1 (C4D1), after 6 weeks of nivolumab. All trial patients relapsed after autologous stem cell transplantation. This sample comprised peripheral blood mononuclear cells (PBMCs), obtained before the fourth cycle of nivolumab. These receptor sequences come from a human donor with classical Hodgkin lymphoma.

For this clone: Within the sample, other DNA sequences also encode this same CDR3. The chain couples TRBV7-9 to TRBJ1-2; unclear D gene. Trimming took 5 bases from V and 1 from J, leaving 2 bases between them. The germline gives CDR1 SEHNR, CDR2 FQNEAQ (reference sequence). The CDR3 covers 11 residues. Written as DNA, the CDR3 is TGTGCCAGCAGCCTTAACTATGGCTACACCTTC. This gives the protein CASSLNYGYTF.

This chain connects TRBV25-1 to TRBJ2-3; no reliable D call. Germline lookup yields CDR1 MGHDK and CDR2 SYGVNS. V gave up 6 bases and J gave up 2 bases, with 0 bases separating them. The CDR3 has 10 residues. CDR3 in DNA: TGTGCCAGCAGCACAGATACGCAGTATTTT. Amino acids: CASSTDTQYF.

This chain connects TRBV11-2 to TRBJ1-6; TRBD1 matches 7 bases. Germline V lookup: CDR1 SGHAT, CDR2 FQNNGV. V lost 3 bases, J lost 8 bases, and 7 bases stayed unmatched. This CDR3 is 15 amino acids long. CDR3 DNA: TGTGCCAGCAGCTTGTCGACAGGGTGGGATTCACCCCTCCACTTT. This translates into CASSLSTGWDSPLHF.

The chain carries TRBV2 and TRBJ1-6; unclear D gene. V lost 7 bases and J lost 6, with 19 bases in between. Germline V lookup: CDR1 SNHLY, CDR2 FYNNEI. There are 16 residues in the CDR3. Written as DNA, the CDR3 is TGTGCCAGCAAAATAGAAGGAGGCCTAGGTAATTCACCCCTCCACTTT. As protein: CASKIEGGLGNSPLHF.

The chain carries TRBV4-1 and TRBJ2-7; a weak D match, TRBD1 (6 bases). This CDR3 is built from 15 residues. Looked up from germline, CDR1 is MGHRA and CDR2 is YSYEKL. Trimming shortened V by 2 bases and J by 4 bases, and 15 bases separated the two germline ends. The CDR3 DNA sequence: TGCGCCAGCAGCCAACAACAGGGTTTCATGTACGAGCAGTACTTC. Amino acid sequence: CASSQQQGFMYEQYF.

The J gene is TRBJ2-1, the V gene TRBV15; 7 bases align to TRBD1. The CDR3 has 16 residues. Trimming removed 0 bases from V and 0 bases from J; junction bases left unmatched: 2. Germline V lookup: CDR1 LNHNV, CDR2 YYDKDF (reference sequence). The CDR3 DNA sequence: TGTGCCACCAGCAGAGATAGGACAGGCTCCTACAATGAGCAGTTCTTC. Its protein product is CATSRDRTGSYNEQFF.

The rearrangement joins TRBV19 to TRBJ1-1; D is undetermined. The CDR3 is 14 amino acids. With 6 bases removed from V and 1 base from J, the gap between germline ends came to 12 bases. The germline V gene encodes CDR1 LNHDA and CDR2 SQIVND (reference sequence). The CDR3 DNA sequence: TGTGCCAGTAGGCGCACCTGGTCGAACACTGAAGCTTTCTTT. Protein: CASRRTWSNTEAFF.

The genes are TRBV4-1 and TRBJ2-1, with 10 bases identical to TRBD1. Germline trimming cut 5 bases from V and 3 bases from J; bases unmatched to any gene: 7. There are 16 residues in the CDR3. From germline, CDR1 is MGHRA and CDR2 YSYEKL. The CDR3 protein is CASSIWDRGYYNEQFF. DNA for the CDR3: TGCGCCAGCAGCATATGGGACAGGGGATACTACAATGAGCAGTTCTTC.

The CDR3 DNA reads TGTGCCAGTAACGCCGAGGGAGTCTATAATGAAAAACTGTTTTTT. This codes for CASNAEGVYNEKLFF. The genes are TRBV19 and TRBJ1-4; D is ambiguous. Per germline, CDR1 LNHDA and CDR2 SQIVND (reference sequence). Trimming removed 7 bases at V and 4 bases at J, with 16 bases between. The CDR3 spans 15 residues.

This sequence joins TRBV30 and TRBJ1-6; no reliable D call. This CDR3 is 14 amino acids long. V was cut by 0 bases and J by 7 bases, with 10 bases left in between. In germline, CDR1 is GTSNPN, CDR2 SVGIG (reference sequence). The CDR3 DNA reads as TGTGCCTGGAGTGTAAACAGTCGCAATTCACCCCTCCACTTT. Residues: CAWSVNSRNSPLHF.